The next 27 T cell receptor beta chains were all read from a single sample in a study of regulatory T cells in long-lasting Graves disease (dated by TCRdb to the early 2020s). Library preparation used multiplex PCR. The data were produced on an Illumina HiSeq 4000. CDR3 regions were amplified by Arm-PCR with iRepertoire HTBI primers to construct TCR beta libraries. TCRdb's own reprocessing of the public reads used fastp at Q25 and MiXCR and kept productive beta chains. Each entry is one CDR3 protein sequence, shown with its most common DNA and genes. The sample yields 300,000 to 400,000 distinct CDR3 sequences; over 15% were counted once. The top ten constitute just under 30% of the sample. What the time point label conveys for this sample: newly diagnosed GD, antithyroid drugs for less than 3 months. For both TCR sequencing and RNA sequencing, RNA was extracted from PBMCs using TRIzol. This same sample was also part of a study on T cells in Graves' hyperthyroidism and ophthalmopathy.

The source was peripheral blood mononuclear cells (PBMCs), collected at new diagnosis, from a patient treated with antithyroid drugs. These receptors originate from a man in his forties with Graves disease. Donor details come from another sample of the same person, matched by shared clones.

This clonotype has more than one count but fewer than ten. The J gene is TRBJ2-5, the V gene TRBV15; TRBD2 matches 8 bases. Losses at the gene ends were 4 bases for V and 4 bases for J; bases not matched to a gene: 8. CDR3 length: 15 residues. Looked up from germline, CDR1 is LNHNV and CDR2 is YYDKDF (reference sequence). The CDR3, as DNA: TGTGCCACCAGCAAGAGAACGGGGGGGGCAGAGACCCAGTACTTC. Protein product: CATSKRTGGAETQYF.

This clonotype was detected only a few times. CDR3 sequence (DNA): TGTGCCATCAGTGAGTCGGGGGGGCCCGACTATGGCTACACCTTC. Protein: CAISESGGPDYGYTF. The chain joins TRBV10-3 to TRBJ1-2; maybe TRBD1 (6 bases). CDR1 and CDR2 (germline): ENHRY, SYGVKD. The CDR3 totals 15 residues. The V gene lost 0 bases and the J gene lost 3 bases, with 11 bases spanning the gap.

On this clonotype itself: A far larger clone differs by one base, so this is likely a read error. This chain connects TRBV6-2 or TRBV6-3 to TRBJ2-3; 9 bases are shared with TRBD1. V was clipped by 8 bases and J by 6 bases; unmatched bases: 6. The CDR3 is made up of 13 amino acids. Germline V gives CDR1 MNHEY, CDR2 SVGEGT. This CDR3 reads CASGPTGGDTQYF. The CDR3 DNA follows: TGTGCCAGCGGACCGACAGGGGGGGATACGCAGTATTTT.

This clonotype was recorded at least ten times. CDR3 nucleotide sequence: TGCGCCAGCAGCTACGGACGGACAGATACGCAGTATTTT. Residues: CASSYGRTDTQYF. The rearrangement joins TRBV5-1 to TRBJ2-3; no firm D call. The germline gives CDR1 SGHRS, CDR2 YFSETQ. CDR3 length equals 13 residues. Trimming removed 3 bases at V and 3 bases at J, with 8 bases between.

In its sample, this clonotype was seen many times. The chain is built from TRBV28 and TRBJ2-5, with 8 bases aligning to TRBD1. The V gene end was trimmed by 3 bases and the J gene end by 5 bases; junction bases not matched to a gene: 8. CDR3 length: 15 amino acids. The V gene's germline CDR1 is MDHEN and CDR2 SYDVKM. The CDR3 nucleotides are TGTGCCAGCAGTTTCGGGCAGGGGGCCTTCGAGACCCAGTACTTC. Protein sequence: CASSFGQGAFETQYF. Full variable domain (remainder filled in from reference TRBV28 and TRBJ2-5): DVKVTQSSRYLVKRTGEKVFLECVQDMDHENMFWYRQDPGLGLRLIYFSYDVKMKEKGDIPEGYSVSREKKERFSLILESASTNQTSMYLCASSFGQGAFETQYFGPGTRLLVL.

The CDR3 DNA reads TGTGCCAGCAGTCTTACAGGGGCTCAGCCCCAGCATTTT. It encodes CASSLTGAQPQHF. The chain joins TRBV6-2 or TRBV6-3 to TRBJ1-5; 7 bases line up with TRBD1. Per the germline V gene, CDR1 is MNHEY and CDR2 is SVGEGT. This CDR3 region has 13 residues. Germline trimming cut 5 bases from V and 6 bases from J; bases unmatched to any gene: 4.

This clonotype was detected many times. This sequence joins TRBV5-5 and TRBJ2-3; TRBD2 is a possible D gene (5 bases). Germline V gene lookup returns CDR1 SGHKS and CDR2 YYEKEE (reference sequence). V was clipped by 4 bases and J by 6 bases, with 15 bases between them. The CDR3 totals 14 residues. CDR3 residues: CASSTPGSLDTQYF. Written as DNA, the CDR3 is TGTGCCAGCAGCACCCCGGGGTCTTTGGATACGCAGTATTTT. Full variable domain (remainder filled in from reference TRBV5-5 and TRBJ2-3): DAGVTQSPTHLIKTRGQQVTLRCSPISGHKSVSWYQQVLGQGPQFIFQYYEKEERGRGNFPDRFSARQFPNYSSELNVNALLLGDSALYLCASSTPGSLDTQYFGPGTRLTVL.

The chain is built from TRBV25-1 and TRBJ2-5; D might be TRBD2 (7 bases). Germline CDR1 is MGHDK and CDR2 is SYGVNS. Trimming shortened V by 6 bases and J by 2 bases, and 10 bases separated the two germline ends. This CDR3 is 13 amino acids long. This CDR3 is CASRGGPQETQYF. CDR3 DNA: TGTGCCAGCAGGGGGGGGCCACAAGAGACCCAGTACTTC.

The chain employs TRBV24-1 and TRBJ2-1, with no clear D. V was trimmed by 4 bases and J by 15 bases, leaving 18 bases between them. There are 13 residues in the CDR3. Germline-derived CDR1 and CDR2 are KGHDR and SFDVKD. CDR3 DNA: TGTGCCACCAGTGACTACTTAAAAGCCGAGAGGTTCTTC. This encodes CATSDYLKAERFF.

V is TRBV7-2 and J is TRBJ1-4, with unresolved D. The germline CDR1 and CDR2 sequences are SGHTA and FQGNSA. The CDR3 sequence is 14 residues long. With 3 bases removed from V and 12 bases from J, the gap between germline ends came to 17 bases. CDR3 amino acids: CASSFGQTASELFF. The CDR3 DNA reads TGTGCCAGCAGCTTCGGGCAGACTGCGTCAGAACTGTTTTTT.

This clonotype showed up just a few times. The chain links TRBV28 to TRBJ1-1; 7 positions agree with TRBD1. The V gene's germline CDR1 is MDHEN and CDR2 SYDVKM. V dropped 8 bases and J dropped 7; count of bases not matched to a gene: 16. The CDR3 consists of 15 residues. CDR3 loop: CASVKGGGFAYEAFF. CDR3 bases: TGTGCCAGCGTAAAAGGGGGCGGGTTCGCATATGAAGCTTTCTTT.

This clonotype showed up many times. J is TRBJ2-3 and V is TRBV7-3; 10 bases match TRBD2. CDR3 length: 19 residues. CDR1 and CDR2 from the germline V gene are SGHTA and FQGTGA. V dropped 0 bases and J dropped 3; count of bases not matched to a gene: 12. In DNA, the CDR3 is TGTGCCAGCAGCTTAACGGGGACAACCGGGACTAGCGTGACAGATACGCAGTATTTT. Translating it yields CASSLTGTTGTSVTDTQYF.

This clonotype was seen repeatedly, ten times or more. J is TRBJ1-5 and V is TRBV6-1, with TRBD1 as a possible D gene (6 bases). CDR3 length equals 14 residues. Germline V gene lookup returns CDR1 MNHNS and CDR2 SASEGT. The V gene lost 9 bases and the J gene lost 2 bases, with 14 bases spanning the gap. This chain's CDR3 is CASLRDIGNQPQHF. CDR3 sequence (DNA): TGTGCCAGTCTAAGGGACATCGGCAATCAGCCCCAGCATTTT.

The CDR3 DNA reads as TGTGCCAGCAGTTACAGTCACCCCACGATGGATGAGCAGTTCTTC. Its translation: CASSYSHPTMDEQFF. The J gene is TRBJ2-1, the V gene TRBV6-2 or TRBV6-3, with D unclear. V was trimmed by 2 bases and J by 8 bases, leaving 16 bases between them. The germline gives CDR1 MNHEY, CDR2 SVGEGT. This CDR3 is built from 15 residues.

At least ten counts were recorded for this clonotype. This chain joins TRBV18 and TRBJ2-6; D gene ambiguous. CDR1 is KGHSH, CDR2 LQKENI, per germline. Trimming pared 3 bases from V and 0 bases from J, leaving 12 bases between. There are 17 residues in the CDR3. The CDR3 sequence: CASSPEPGSSGANVLTF. As DNA, the CDR3 is TGTGCCAGCTCACCCGAACCGGGTAGCTCTGGGGCCAACGTCCTGACTTTC.

The sample holds many counts of this clonotype. The rearrangement uses TRBV5-1 and TRBJ2-2; maybe TRBD1 (6 bases). The CDR3 is 16 amino acids. V gave up 0 bases and J gave up 2 bases, with 11 bases separating them. Per the germline V gene, CDR1 is SGHRS and CDR2 is YFSETQ. The CDR3 coding sequence is TGCGCCAGCAGCTTGGAACCGGGACAAAACACCGGGGAGCTGTTTTTT. Translation: CASSLEPGQNTGELFF.

This clonotype was counted only a few times. This may stem from a read error, because a much larger clone lies one nucleotide away. This rearrangement joins TRBV20-1 to TRBJ2-7; D perhaps matches TRBD1 (7 bases). The CDR3 totals 15 residues. The germline V and J ends were trimmed by 6 bases and 7 bases, with 25 bases remaining between them. The germline gives CDR1 DFQATT, CDR2 SNEGSKA (reference sequence). The CDR3 DNA reads TGCAGTGCGCCCGCCCCGAGGGGGGACAGAAATGAGCAGTACTTC. Translating gives CSAPAPRGDRNEQYF.

This clonotype was counted at least ten times. The rearrangement uses TRBV20-1 and TRBJ2-7; tentative D call: TRBD2 (7 bases). Germline CDR1 DFQATT, CDR2 SNEGSKA (reference sequence). Trimming left V 6 bases short and J 2 bases short, with 14 bases between. CDR3 length equals 13 residues. The DNA for the CDR3 is TGCAGTGCCGACGACGGGGGGCCCTACGAGCAGTACTTC. Translating gives CSADDGGPYEQYF.

The gene calls are TRBV27 and TRBJ1-1; D is undetermined. The CDR3 loop spans 16 amino acids. Trimming stripped 6 bases from V and 0 bases from J, with 17 bases between. Germline lookup yields CDR1 MNHEY and CDR2 SMNVEV (reference sequence). CDR3 nucleotide sequence: TGTGCCAGCAGCCCCCGGACGGCTTCACTGAACACTGAAGCTTTCTTT. It specifies CASSPRTASLNTEAFF.

The table lists this clonotype with many counts. V and J are TRBV29-1 and TRBJ2-3, with D uncertain. The germline V gene encodes CDR1 SQVTM and CDR2 ANQGSEA. CDR3 length equals 13 residues. V dropped 3 bases and J dropped 1 base, with 8 bases sitting between them. DNA for the CDR3: TGCAGCGTTGATATCGGGCGCACAGATACGCAGTATTTT. The encoded protein is CSVDIGRTDTQYF.

This clonotype was detected many times. The chain is built from TRBV7-3 and TRBJ2-5, with D possibly TRBD2 on 6 matching bases. This CDR3 comprises 15 residues. Germline V gene data show CDR1 as SGHTA and CDR2 as FQGTGA. Trimming left V 0 bases short and J 5 bases short, with 13 bases between. CDR3: CASSLTAAGKETQYF. The CDR3 DNA reads TGTGCCAGCAGCTTAACGGCTGCGGGGAAGGAGACCCAGTACTTC.

V usage is TRBV24-1 and J usage is TRBJ2-5, with 13 bases aligning to TRBD2. This CDR3 has 15 residues. The V gene's germline CDR1 is KGHDR and CDR2 SFDVKD. The V and J ends lost 7 bases and 5 bases, in that order; junction bases with no gene match: 6. As DNA, the CDR3 is TGTGCCACCAGCGAGGGACTAGCGGGGTTGGAGACCCAGTACTTC. Amino acids: CATSEGLAGLETQYF.

This clonotype was picked up many times. This chain uses TRBV12-3 or TRBV12-4 with TRBJ2-2; no clear D. With 6 bases removed from V and 7 bases from J, the gap between germline ends came to 15 bases. The CDR3 is 14 residues long. The CDR3 DNA sequence: TGTGCCAGCAGAGACGGAGCCCGGAGCGGGGAGCTGTTTTTT. Its protein product is CASRDGARSGELFF.

This clonotype has more than one count but fewer than ten. This clone may be a read error of a much larger clone one base away. The V call is TRBV11-2, the J call TRBJ2-5; D may be TRBD2 (6 bases). Germline V gene data show CDR1 as SGHAT and CDR2 as FQNNGV. The CDR3 totals 18 residues. This CDR3 reads CASSVRIAETYAQEAQYF. The CDR3 nucleotides are TGTGCCAGCAGCGTAAGGATAGCGGAGACTTATGCCCAAGAGGCCCAGTACTTC.

This clonotype was seen repeatedly, ten times or more. V usage is TRBV5-1 and J usage is TRBJ2-1, with D tentatively TRBD2 (5 bases). The CDR3 has 14 amino acids. Trimming shortened V by 1 base and J by 6 bases, and 11 bases separated the two germline ends. The germline gives CDR1 SGHRS, CDR2 YFSETQ. The CDR3 spells CASSLRQDFNEQFF. The CDR3 DNA is TGCGCCAGCAGCTTGAGGCAGGACTTCAATGAGCAGTTCTTC.

This clonotype appeared many times. The chain combines TRBV7-6 with TRBJ2-7, with unresolved D. Trimming took 6 bases from V and 6 from J, leaving 15 bases between them. The germline V gene has CDR1 SGHVS and CDR2 FNYEAQ. This CDR3 spans 13 amino acids. The CDR3 is CASSLSWGSEQYF. The CDR3 DNA sequence: TGTGCCAGCAGTTTGAGTTGGGGAAGCGAGCAGTACTTC.

This chain connects TRBV6-1 to TRBJ2-1; no reliable D call. The CDR3 is made up of 13 amino acids. CDR1 and CDR2 (germline): MNHNS, SASEGT. V lost 3 bases, J lost 9 bases, and 12 bases lay in between. The CDR3 nucleotides are TGTGCCAGCAGTGACTCAGAGGTTGGTGAGCAGTTCTTC. This sequence encodes CASSDSEVGEQFF.